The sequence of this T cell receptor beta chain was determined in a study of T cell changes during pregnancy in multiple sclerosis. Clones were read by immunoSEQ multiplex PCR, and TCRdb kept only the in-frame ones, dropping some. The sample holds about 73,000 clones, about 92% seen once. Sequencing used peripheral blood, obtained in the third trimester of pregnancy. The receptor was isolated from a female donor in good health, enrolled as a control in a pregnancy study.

The CDR3 DNA reads as TGTGCCAGCAGCCAAGTACTCGGGAGCACAGATACGCAGTATTTT. Amino acid sequence: CASSQVLGSTDTQYF. The chain combines TRBV4-2 with TRBJ2-3; D is unresolved. There are 15 residues in the CDR3. The V end lost 1 base, the J end lost 0 bases, and 8 bases lay between the germline ends. Looked up from germline, CDR1 is LGHNA and CDR2 is YNFKEQ.